This TCR beta chain was sequenced in a study of cytomegalovirus exposure and HLA in healthy donors listed by TCRdb under 2017. Notes on the research overall: According to a later analysis, the approximately 120 validation repertoires were produced on the same platform as the roughly 600 repertoires of the first cohort. The study aimed to test whether cataloging public T cell receptors could reveal signatures of past pathogen exposure. A separate validation cohort of approximately 130 different subjects was used in addition to the approximately 700-subject first cohort. To predict cytomegalovirus infection status, the study combined high-throughput TCR immunosequencing, statistical association of individual TCRs with disease status, and machine learning.

The donors belonged to the validation cohort of about 110 subjects, which was separate from the approximately 680-subject first cohort. Here is what the overall study found, with its caveats: According to the authors, the approach could potentially be generalized to other disease states and immunological phenotypes. A later analysis had no HLA typing for the validation cohort, so co-occurrence there was scored across all 110 or so repertoires. The classifier was reported to diagnose cytomegalovirus status with high specificity and sensitivity in both the original cohort and the validation cohort. Three of the identified cytomegalovirus-associated TCR beta chains were confirmed in vitro to be specific for cytomegalovirus antigens. In the study, about 150 TCR beta chains were listed as associated with cytomegalovirus. Subsequent analysis determined that TCRs grouped into clusters in the first cohort also showed a tendency toward co-occurrence across the roughly 130 validation repertoires, and 94% of cluster scores exceeded 0. Most TCR sequences were seen in very few donors, while some public TCRs were found in many individuals.

The cysteine opens and the phenylalanine closes a CDR3 of 16 amino acids. Kept here is only the CDR3 DNA, which spans 48 bases and is read in frame from base 1. Deletion took 5 bases off V and 4 bases off J, with a span of 19 bases between the germline ends. From a lookup of the germline V gene, CDR1 and CDR2 are SGHTA and FQGNSA. Library generation was performed with the immunoSEQ multiplex PCR assay. The original pipeline was this. A statistical classification framework was built to diagnose cytomegalovirus status from the catalog of TCR beta chain sequences. The clones in this table, taken by TCRdb from immuneACCESS, are in-frame only. Not every clone is retained; where verified, under half of the shortfall comes from an unresolved V gene, and the cause of the rest is unknown. V and J calls and clone size come straight from that table; D and trimming were deduced from the DNA. In all, the sample holds some 140,000 clones, and approximately 87% of those were seen once. 2.9% of the sample belongs to the ten largest clones.

For this clone: This receptor's antigen is unknown. Qualities for individual bases were not recorded, and no much larger clone is one base off.

The chain is encoded by TRBV7-2 joined to TRBJ2-3; the best D guess is TRBD2, with 6 bases matching. This clonotype was sampled from a man aged 18 to 29 in good health and CMV-seronegative. The sample comprised PBMCs. The CDR3 loop reads CASSPYRAGKADTQYF. The nucleotide sequence reads as follows: TGTGCCAGCAGCCCTTATCGGGCGGGAAAGGCAGATACGCAGTATTTT.